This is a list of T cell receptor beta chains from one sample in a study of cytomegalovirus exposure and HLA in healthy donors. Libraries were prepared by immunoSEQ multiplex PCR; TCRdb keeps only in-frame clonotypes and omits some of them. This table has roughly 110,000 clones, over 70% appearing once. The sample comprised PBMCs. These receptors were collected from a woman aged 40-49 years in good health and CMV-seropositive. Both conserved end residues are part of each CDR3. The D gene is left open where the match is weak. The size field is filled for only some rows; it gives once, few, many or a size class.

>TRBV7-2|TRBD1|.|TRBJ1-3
TGTGCCAGCAGCTTCAGGGGACAGAGCTCTGGAAACACCATATATTTT
CASSFRGQSSGNTIYF
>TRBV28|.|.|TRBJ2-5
TGTGCCAGCCGTTTTCGCCCCGGGGTGGTCGACTACCAAGAGACCCAGTACTTC
CASRFRPGVVDYQETQYF
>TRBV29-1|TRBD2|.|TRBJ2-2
TGCAGCGCTGGGGGGGCTAGCGGGAGAATCAACACCGGGGAGCTGTTTTTT
CSAGGASGRINTGELFF
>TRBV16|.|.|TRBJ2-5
TGTGCCAGCAGCAACACGAGGGAAGAGACCCAGTACTTC
CASSNTREETQYF
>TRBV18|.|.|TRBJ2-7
TGTGCCAGCTCATCCAGCTCCTACGAGCAGTACTTC
CASSSSSYEQYF
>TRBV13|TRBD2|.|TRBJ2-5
TGTGCCAGCAGCTCCCGTGCTAGCGGGGGGGTATGGGAGACCCAGTACTTC
CASSSRASGGVWETQYF
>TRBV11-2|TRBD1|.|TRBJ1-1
TGTGCCAGCAGCTTAGAACAGGGGGTTGAGGCTTTCTTT
CASSLEQGVEAFF
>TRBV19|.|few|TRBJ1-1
TGTGCCAGTAGTACCGGAATTAGCCAGAACACTGAAGCTTTCTTT
CASSTGISQNTEAFF
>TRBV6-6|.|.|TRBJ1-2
TGTGCCAGCAGTTACGCAGGGCCAAACTATGGCTACACCTTC
CASSYAGPNYGYTF
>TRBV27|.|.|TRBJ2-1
TGTGCCAGCAGCCGAGTGGTTTACAATGAGCAGTTCTTC
CASSRVVYNEQFF
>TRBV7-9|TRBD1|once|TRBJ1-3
TGTGCCAGCAGGCACAGGGGGGGTGGAAACACCATATATTTT
CASRHRGGGNTIYF
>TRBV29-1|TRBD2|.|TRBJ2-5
TGCAGCTCTGGAGGGGTTCGGGGACTAGTTAGCGGAGAGACCCAGTACTTC
CSSGGVRGLVSGETQYF
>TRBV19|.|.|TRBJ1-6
TGTGCCAGTAGTAAGAGGACAGCGAGCTCCTATAATTCACCCCTCCACTTT
CASSKRTASSYNSPLHF
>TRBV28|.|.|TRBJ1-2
TGTGCCAGCAGTTTAAATCGTGGCTACACCTTC
CASSLNRGYTF
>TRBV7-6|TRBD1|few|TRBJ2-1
TGTGCCAGCAGCTTAGGCCCGCCCGGGACAGGGTTAGGGTATGAGCAGTTCTTC
CASSLGPPGTGLGYEQFF
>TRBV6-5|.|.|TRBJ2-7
TGTGCCAGCAGTTACAGGCGGGGTGTCTACGAGCAGTACTTC
CASSYRRGVYEQYF
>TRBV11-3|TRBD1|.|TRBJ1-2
TGTGCCAGCAGCTCCCGGACAGGGGGCTCCGGCTACACCTTC
CASSSRTGGSGYTF
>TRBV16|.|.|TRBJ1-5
TGTGCCAGCAGCCAATTCCTCGGTCAGCCCCAGCATTTT
CASSQFLGQPQHF
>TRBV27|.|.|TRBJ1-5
TGTGCCAGCAGTTTTCATCGCGGTAGCAATCAGCCCCAGCATTTT
CASSFHRGSNQPQHF
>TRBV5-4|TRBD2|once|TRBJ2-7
TGTGCCAGCAGCCATTCTAGCGGGAGACCCTACGAGCAGTACTTC
CASSHSSGRPYEQYF
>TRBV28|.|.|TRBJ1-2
TGTGCCAGCAGTTTGTTGCCAGATTATGGCTACACCTTC
CASSLLPDYGYTF
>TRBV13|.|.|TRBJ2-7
TGTGCCAGCAGCTCCCGGGAGTCGCCGTACGAGCAGTACTTC
CASSSRESPYEQYF
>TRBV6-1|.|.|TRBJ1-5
TGTGCCAGCAGGCGCCAGGGTTATAGCAATCAGCCCCAGCATTTT
CASRRQGYSNQPQHF
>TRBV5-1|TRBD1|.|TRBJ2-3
TGCGCCAGCAGCTTGGCCGGTCGGACAGGGGTCACAGATACGCAGTATTTT
CASSLAGRTGVTDTQYF
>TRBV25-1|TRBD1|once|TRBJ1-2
TGTGCCAGCAGTGAATCCCCGGGACAGGGGAGTAACTATGGCTACACCTTC
CASSESPGQGSNYGYTF
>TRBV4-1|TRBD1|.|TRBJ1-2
TGCGCCAGCAGCCAAGAGACAGGGCTCGGCTACACCTTC
CASSQETGLGYTF
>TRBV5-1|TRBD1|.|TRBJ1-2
TGCGCCAGCAGCTTGGGACAGGGGGCTACGGGCTACACCTTC
CASSLGQGATGYTF
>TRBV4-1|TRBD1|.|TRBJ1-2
TGCGCCAGCAGCCATCATGGGTCCATTGGACAGGGTGGTAACTATGGCTACACCTTC
CASSHHGSIGQGGNYGYTF
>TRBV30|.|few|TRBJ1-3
TGTGCCTGGAGTGTAGAGCGGACTGGAAACACCATATATTTT
CAWSVERTGNTIYF
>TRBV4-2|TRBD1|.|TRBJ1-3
TGTGCCAGCAGCCAGGAAAGACAGGGGGCGGGCGGAAACACCATATATTTT
CASSQERQGAGGNTIYF
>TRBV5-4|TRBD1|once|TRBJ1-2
TGTGCCAGCAGCCCGGCGGGACAGGAGGATAGATACACCTTC
CASSPAGQEDRYTF
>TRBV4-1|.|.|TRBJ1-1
TGCGCCAGCAGCCTCGTGTCCGGCCAGGGGTACACTGAAGCTTTCTTT
CASSLVSGQGYTEAFF
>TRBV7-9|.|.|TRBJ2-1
TGTGCCAGCAGCTTACGGGGTAACTCCTACAATGAGCAGTTCTTC
CASSLRGNSYNEQFF
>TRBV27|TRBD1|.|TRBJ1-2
TGTGCCAGCAGTTTCGGGACAGGGGGCGCGACTAACTATGGCTACACCTTC
CASSFGTGGATNYGYTF
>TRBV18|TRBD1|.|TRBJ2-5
TGTGCCACCGCCCGGGACAGGGTAATGTGGGGCCAAGAGACCCAGTACTTC
CATARDRVMWGQETQYF
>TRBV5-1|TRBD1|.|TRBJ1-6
TGCGCCAGCAGCTTGGTTGCGACAGGGGGTATTTCACCCCTCCACTTT
CASSLVATGGISPLHF
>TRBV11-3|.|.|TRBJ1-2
TGTGCCAGCAGCCCAGGGGTTTCCTATGGCTACACCTTC
CASSPGVSYGYTF
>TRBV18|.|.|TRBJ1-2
TGTGCCAGCTCACCAGATGCCACAGGAGGGTATGGCTACACCTTC
CASSPDATGGYGYTF
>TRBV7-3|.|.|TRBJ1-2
TGTGCCAGCAGCCCGGGACTAAACTATGGCTACACCTTC
CASSPGLNYGYTF
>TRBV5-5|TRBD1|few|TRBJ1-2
TGTGCCAGCAGCGGGAGCCAGACAGGGCGAAGGGATGGCTACACCTTC
CASSGSQTGRRDGYTF
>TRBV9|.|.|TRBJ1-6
TGTGCCAGCAGCGTACGGGTTAATTCACCCCTCCACTTT
CASSVRVNSPLHF
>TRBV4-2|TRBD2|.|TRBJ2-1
TGTGCCAGCCAGGGACTAGCGGGGGGGAGCTCCTACAATGAGCAGTTCTTC
CASQGLAGGSSYNEQFF
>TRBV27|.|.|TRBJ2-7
TGTGCCAGCAGCCCCGACAGGAGGATAACCTACGAGCAGTACTTC
CASSPDRRITYEQYF
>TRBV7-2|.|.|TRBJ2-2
TGTGCCAGCAGCCCGGGACAGAACACCGGGGAGCTGTTTTTT
CASSPGQNTGELFF
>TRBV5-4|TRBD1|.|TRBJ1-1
TGTGCCAGCAGCTTGCCAGGGGGCTCGACTGAAGCTTTCTTT
CASSLPGGSTEAFF
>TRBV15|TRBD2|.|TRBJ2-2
TGTGCCACCAGCCTCAATAAACTAGCGGGGAACACCGGGGAGCTGTTTTTT
CATSLNKLAGNTGELFF
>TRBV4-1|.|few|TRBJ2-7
TGCGCCAGCCGATTGGAGCAGCTCGGGTCCTACGAGCAGTACTTC
CASRLEQLGSYEQYF
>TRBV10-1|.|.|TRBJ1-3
TGCGCCAGCACTGCGGGGGATGGAAACACCATATATTTT
CASTAGDGNTIYF
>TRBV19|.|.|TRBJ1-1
TGTGCCAGTAGTACAGCGAGGAACACTGAAGCTTTCTTT
CASSTARNTEAFF
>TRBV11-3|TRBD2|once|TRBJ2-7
TGTGCCAGCAGCTCCCCGGGACTAGCGGGATTAGGCGAGCAGTACTTC
CASSSPGLAGLGEQYF
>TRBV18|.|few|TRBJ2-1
TGTGCCAGCTCGGGACAAAGCGATGAGCAGTTCTTC
CASSGQSDEQFF
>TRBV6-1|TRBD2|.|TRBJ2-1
TGTGCCAGCGGACTAGCGGGAGATGAGCAGTTCTTC
CASGLAGDEQFF
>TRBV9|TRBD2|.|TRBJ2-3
TGTGCCAGCAGCGTAATGAGCGGGAGGGTCACAGATACGCAGTATTTT
CASSVMSGRVTDTQYF
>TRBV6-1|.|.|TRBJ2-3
TGTGCCAGCAGTGAACGCCTCTTCGGACCTAGCCGGACAGATACGCAGTATTTT
CASSERLFGPSRTDTQYF
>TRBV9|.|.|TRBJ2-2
TGTGCCAGCAGTCGGTGGACCGGGGAGCTGTTTTTT
CASSRWTGELFF
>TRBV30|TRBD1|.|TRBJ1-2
TGTGCCTGGAGCGAGGGACAGGCCTACTATGGCTACACCTTC
CAWSEGQAYYGYTF
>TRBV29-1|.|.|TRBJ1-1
TGCAGCGGTCAGAACACTGAAGCTTTCTTT
CSGQNTEAFF
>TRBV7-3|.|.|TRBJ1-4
TGTGCCAGCAGCTTAACCGTTAATGAAAAACTGTTTTTT
CASSLTVNEKLFF
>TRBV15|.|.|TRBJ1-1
TGTGCCACCAGCAGAGATGAGGGCGCCAGAGGTGCTTTCTTT
CATSRDEGARGAFF
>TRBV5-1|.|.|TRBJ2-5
TGCGCCAGCAGCGATCAGGGAAGGCAAGAGACCCAGTACTTC
CASSDQGRQETQYF